Listed here are 24 T cell receptor beta chains from one sample, sequenced in a study of cytomegalovirus exposure and HLA in healthy donors listed by TCRdb under 2017. Library creation used the immunoSEQ multiplex PCR assay. The multiplex PCR relied on a mix of 60 forward primers for TCR Vbeta segments and 13 reverse primers for TCR Jbeta segments. TCRdb's version of the immuneACCESS table is confined to in-frame rearrangements and falls short of the full clone set. An unresolved V gene accounts for under half of the shortfall where checked; the remainder is of unknown origin. This sample has around 180,000 clones in its table, and roughly 88% of those were observed once. Of the sample, 1.2% falls within the top ten clones. Sequencing was done on a sample of PBMCs. The source of these receptors is a girl between 2 and 10 years old in good health and CMV-seropositive.

This clone is a singleton in its sample. This rearrangement joins TRBV6-1 to TRBJ1-1; tentatively, D is TRBD1 (6 bases). The CDR3 covers 18 residues. V lost 0 bases and J 3 bases, leaving 20 bases between the germline ends. CDR1 and CDR2 (germline): MNHNS, SASEGT. The CDR3 DNA reads TGTGCCAGCAGTGAAGCCCCCGGGACACGAGTCCTTTACACTGAAGCTTTCTTT. Encoded protein: CASSEAPGTRVLYTEAFF.

The chain recombines TRBV27 with TRBJ2-3; 7 bases line up with TRBD2. The CDR3 has 16 amino acids. Per the germline V gene, CDR1 is MNHEY and CDR2 is SMNVEV (reference sequence). With 7 bases clipped from V and 0 bases from J, the junction kept 10 bases outside the gene matches. CDR3 sequence reads: CASKPLAVPSTDTQYF. The CDR3 nucleotides read TGTGCCAGCAAGCCCCTAGCGGTCCCTAGCACAGATACGCAGTATTTT.

The J gene is TRBJ1-2, the V gene TRBV19; tentative D call: TRBD1 (6 bases). There are 15 residues in the CDR3. The ends were cut back, 6 bases at V and 0 bases at J, with 14 bases in the middle. The V gene's germline CDR1 is LNHDA and CDR2 SQIVND (reference sequence). The CDR3 DNA sequence: TGTGCCAGTAGCTTCAGGGGCGAACCTAACTATGGCTACACCTTC. Amino acids: CASSFRGEPNYGYTF.

The V gene is TRBV6-5, the J gene TRBJ2-1; the D is unclear. Germline CDR1 reads MNHEY; CDR2 reads SVGAGI. Trimming shortened V by 0 bases and J by 5 bases, and 8 bases separated the two germline ends. The CDR3 loop spans 14 amino acids. The CDR3 DNA reads as TGTGCCAGCAGTTACTCGCGGCACAACAATGAGCAGTTCTTC. Translation gives CASSYSRHNNEQFF.

This clone was observed a single time. The chain couples TRBV15 to TRBJ2-7; the match to TRBD1 covers 7 bases. From germline, CDR1 is LNHNV and CDR2 YYDKDF (reference sequence). J gave up 2 bases and V 3 bases, and 7 bases lay outside the gene matches. This CDR3 comprises 15 residues. CDR3 amino acids: CATSSSTGQPYEQYF. The CDR3 DNA follows: TGTGCCACCAGCAGTTCCACGGGACAGCCCTACGAGCAGTACTTC.

The chain combines TRBV28 with TRBJ1-2, with TRBD1 identical over 8 bases. With V trimmed by 6 bases and J by 7 bases, 10 bases remained unmatched. Looked up from germline, CDR1 is MDHEN and CDR2 is SYDVKM. The CDR3 contains 14 residues. The CDR3 DNA reads as TGTGCCAGCAGCTTGGTGGACAGGGTTTCTGGCTACACCTTC. Protein: CASSLVDRVSGYTF.

V usage is TRBV7-6 and J usage is TRBJ1-3; D not certain. Germline assignment: CDR1 SGHVS and CDR2 FNYEAQ. The V gene lost 3 bases and the J gene lost 4 bases, with 4 bases spanning the gap. The CDR3 has 12 amino acids. CDR3 loop: CASSFPGNTIYF. The CDR3 DNA follows: TGTGCCAGCAGCTTCCCAGGAAACACCATATATTTT.

The chain has TRBV5-1 and TRBJ2-3; TRBD2 agrees at 8 bases. V trimming: 3 bases; J trimming: 4 bases; junction bases outside the gene matches: 7. Germline-derived CDR1 and CDR2 are SGHRS and YFSETQ. This CDR3 is 15 amino acids long. The CDR3 is CASSWSGSGADTQYF. The DNA of the CDR3 is TGCGCCAGCAGCTGGAGCGGGAGTGGTGCAGATACGCAGTATTTT. Full variable domain (remainder filled in from reference TRBV5-1 and TRBJ2-3): KAGVTQTPRYLIKTRGQQVTLSCSPISGHRSVSWYQQTPGQGLQFLFEYFSETQRNKGNFPGRFSGRQFSNSRSEMNVSTLELGDSALYLCASSWSGSGADTQYFGPGTRLTVL.

The chain combines TRBV13 with TRBJ2-7, with TRBD1 matching 7 bases. There are 14 residues in the CDR3. Germline-derived CDR1 and CDR2 are PRHDT and FYEKMQ (reference sequence). V dropped 5 bases and J dropped 3; count of bases not matched to a gene: 7. The CDR3 protein is CASSRKDRNYEQYF. The CDR3 DNA reads TGTGCCAGCAGCCGGAAGGACAGGAACTACGAGCAGTACTTC.

The genes are TRBV6-6 and TRBJ2-5; D ambiguous. V was trimmed by 5 bases and J by 2 bases, leaving 6 bases between them. The CDR3 totals 12 residues. CDR1 is MNHNY, CDR2 SVGAGI, per germline (reference sequence). The DNA for the CDR3 is TGTGCCAGCAGTCGCGGACAAGAGACCCAGTACTTC. Translated: CASSRGQETQYF.

The V gene is TRBV5-5, the J gene TRBJ2-5, with 8 nucleotides matching TRBD2. V gave up 4 bases and J gave up 2 bases; unmatched junction bases: 16. This CDR3 spans 18 amino acids. Germline V gives CDR1 SGHKS, CDR2 YYEKEE (reference sequence). The CDR3 region is CASSANWAHGGDQETQYF. The CDR3 nucleotides read TGTGCCAGCAGCGCGAACTGGGCCCACGGGGGGGATCAAGAGACCCAGTACTTC.

This clone appeared a single time. This chain connects TRBV28 to TRBJ2-3; TRBD1 is a possible D gene (6 bases). Trimming cost V 5 bases and J 2 bases, with 17 bases left between them. Germline-derived CDR1 and CDR2 are MDHEN and SYDVKM. There are 16 residues in the CDR3. The CDR3 is CASSPWSGDLTDTQYF. The CDR3 DNA reads as TGTGCCAGCAGTCCCTGGTCAGGGGACCTCACAGATACGCAGTATTTT. Full variable domain (outside the CDR3, taken from reference TRBV28 and TRBJ2-3): DVKVTQSSRYLVKRTGEKVFLECVQDMDHENMFWYRQDPGLGLRLIYFSYDVKMKEKGDIPEGYSVSREKKERFSLILESASTNQTSMYLCASSPWSGDLTDTQYFGPGTRLTVL.

J is TRBJ1-2 and V is TRBV5-6; D is possibly TRBD1 (5 bases). This CDR3 has 15 amino acids. V lost 4 bases, J lost 0 bases, and 13 bases lay in between. From germline, CDR1 is SGHDT and CDR2 YYEEEE. CDR3 bases: TGTGCCAGCAGCGCCTTAGACAGATCTAACTATGGCTACACCTTC. This gives the protein CASSALDRSNYGYTF.

The gene calls are TRBV28 and TRBJ1-4, with D possibly being TRBD1 (6 bases). The CDR3 covers 13 residues. V lost 11 bases, J lost 8 bases, and 18 bases lay in between. Looked up from germline, CDR1 is MDHEN and CDR2 is SYDVKM. The CDR3 sequence is CAGQQGSKEKLFF. The CDR3 DNA reads TGTGCCGGCCAACAGGGATCGAAGGAAAAACTGTTTTTT.

The chain couples TRBV5-4 to TRBJ1-1, with 9 bases fitting TRBD1. Trimming took 0 bases from V and 9 from J; bases not matched to a gene: 9. The CDR3 extends over 15 amino acids. Germline V CDR1 and CDR2: SGHNT, YYREEE (reference sequence). CDR3 sequence (DNA): TGTGCCAGCAGCTTGGGACAGGGGGTCGCCAAGAAAGCTTTCTTT. As protein: CASSLGQGVAKKAFF.

J is TRBJ1-6 and V is TRBV11-2; perhaps TRBD1 as D (5 bases). Germline loops: CDR1 SGHAT, CDR2 FQNNGV. The CDR3 has 13 residues. Trimming removed 0 bases from V and 14 bases from J, with 11 bases in between. CDR3 in amino acids: CASSLDGGGTLHF. CDR3 nucleotide sequence: TGTGCCAGCAGCTTAGATGGCGGGGGAACCCTCCACTTT.

This chain connects TRBV6-1 to TRBJ2-2, with TRBD1 matching over 10 bases. Germline V gene sequence: CDR1 MNHNS, CDR2 SASEGT. Trimming removed 7 bases from V and 4 bases from J; junction bases left unmatched: 6. The CDR3 contains 15 residues. The CDR3 DNA sequence: TGTGCCAGCATTGACAGGGGGCTGACCACCGGGGAGCTGTTTTTT. Amino acid sequence: CASIDRGLTTGELFF.

This clone turned up a few times. The chain is built from TRBV19 and TRBJ2-3; possible D gene TRBD1, 6 bases. Per the germline V gene, CDR1 is LNHDA and CDR2 is SQIVND (reference sequence). Trimming stripped 7 bases from V and 2 bases from J, with 13 bases between. The CDR3 has 14 amino acids. CDR3 in DNA: TGTGCCAGTACAAACAGGGCCTACACAGATACGCAGTATTTT. Translation: CASTNRAYTDTQYF.

V gene TRBV21-1 combines with J gene TRBJ2-1; TRBD2 is the table's D call, not checked against the DNA. TRBV21-1 is a pseudogene locus. The CDR3 runs to 15 residues. DNA of the CDR3: TGTGCCAGCAGCAAGGCCCGGGTTTGCTACAATGAGCAGTTCTTC. This sequence encodes CASSKARVCYNEQFF.

The V call is TRBV5-1, the J call TRBJ2-5, with D hard to call. Judging by the DNA end, TRBJ2-7 fits better; the J call may be wrong. The V gene's germline CDR1 is SGHRS and CDR2 YFSETQ. The CDR3 length is 18 residues. CDR3 sequence (DNA): TGCGCCAGCAGCTTGGCCCCTTCGACATCTCCGTCGGTCTACGAGCAGTACTTC. This codes for CASSLAPSTSPSVYEQYF.

The rearrangement links TRBV28 to TRBJ2-3; D ambiguous. Germline-derived CDR1 and CDR2 are MDHEN and SYDVKM. The CDR3 sequence is 13 residues long. V was cut by 6 bases and J by 0 bases, with 7 bases left in between. The CDR3 protein is CASRPGSTDTQYF. CDR3 bases: TGTGCCAGCAGGCCCGGGAGCACAGATACGCAGTATTTT.

V usage is TRBV9 and J usage is TRBJ2-2; 12 bases are a match to TRBD2. V trimming: 0 bases; J trimming: 7 bases; junction bases outside the gene matches: 10. CDR3 size: 18 residues. The germline CDR1 and CDR2 sequences are SGDLS and YYNGEE. CDR3 sequence: CASSVAPDRLAGDGELFF. In nucleotides, the CDR3 is TGTGCCAGCAGCGTAGCCCCGGATAGACTAGCGGGAGACGGGGAGCTGTTTTTT.

The chain is built from TRBV27 and TRBJ2-7; TRBD1 is a possible D gene (5 bases). There are 15 residues in the CDR3. CDR1 is MNHEY and CDR2 is SMNVEV in the germline V gene (reference sequence). V was cut by 1 base and J by 4 bases, with 14 bases left in between. DNA of the CDR3: TGTGCCAGCAGTTTATGGCCAGGGAAGGAATACGAGCAGTACTTC. This sequence encodes CASSLWPGKEYEQYF.

This chain joins TRBV6-5 and TRBJ2-1, with 10 nucleotides matching TRBD1. J was trimmed by 8 bases and V by 2 bases; bases with no gene match: 3. There are 14 residues in the CDR3. Per germline, CDR1 MNHEY and CDR2 SVGAGI. As DNA, the CDR3 is TGTGCCAGCAGTTACGTGACAGGGGGCGATGAGCAGTTCTTC. It codes for CASSYVTGGDEQFF.